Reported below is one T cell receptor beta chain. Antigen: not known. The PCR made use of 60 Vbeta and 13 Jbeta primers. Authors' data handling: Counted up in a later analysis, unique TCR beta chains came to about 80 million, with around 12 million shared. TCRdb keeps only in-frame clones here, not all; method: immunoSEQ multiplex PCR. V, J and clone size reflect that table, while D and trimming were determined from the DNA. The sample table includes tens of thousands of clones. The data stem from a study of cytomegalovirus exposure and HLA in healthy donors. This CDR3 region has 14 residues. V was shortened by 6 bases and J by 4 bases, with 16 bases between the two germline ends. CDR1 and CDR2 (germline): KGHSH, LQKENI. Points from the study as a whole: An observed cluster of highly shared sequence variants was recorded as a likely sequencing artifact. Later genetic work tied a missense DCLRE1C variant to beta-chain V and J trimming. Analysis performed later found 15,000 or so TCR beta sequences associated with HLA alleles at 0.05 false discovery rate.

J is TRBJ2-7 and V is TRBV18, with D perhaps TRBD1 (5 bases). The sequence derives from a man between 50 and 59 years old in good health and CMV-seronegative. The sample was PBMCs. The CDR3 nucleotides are TGTGCCAGCTCTCCTTCGGACAAACTTTACGAGCAGTACTTC. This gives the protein CASSPSDKLYEQYF.